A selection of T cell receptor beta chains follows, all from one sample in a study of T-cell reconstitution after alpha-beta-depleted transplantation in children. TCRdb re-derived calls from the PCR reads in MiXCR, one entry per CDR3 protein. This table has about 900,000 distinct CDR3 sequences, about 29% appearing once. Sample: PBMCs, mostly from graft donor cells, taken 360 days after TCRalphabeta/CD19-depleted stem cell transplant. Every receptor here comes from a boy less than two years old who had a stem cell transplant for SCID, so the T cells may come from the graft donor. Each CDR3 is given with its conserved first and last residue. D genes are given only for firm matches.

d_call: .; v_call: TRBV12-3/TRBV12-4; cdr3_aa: CASSPSGSGNYGYTF
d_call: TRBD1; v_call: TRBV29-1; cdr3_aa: CSVDLGQGTDTQYF
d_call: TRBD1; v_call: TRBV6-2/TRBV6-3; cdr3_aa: CASSLPIGTGFFRVFYNEQFF
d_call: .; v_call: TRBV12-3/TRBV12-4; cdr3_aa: CASSSPALQETQYF
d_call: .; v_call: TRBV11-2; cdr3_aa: CASSFPVTGELFF
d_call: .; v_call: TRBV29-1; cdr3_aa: CSVEGETGRLAKNIQYF
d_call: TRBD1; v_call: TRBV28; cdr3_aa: CASSSGGAGSPLHF
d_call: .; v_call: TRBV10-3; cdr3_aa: CAISESDSNYGYTF
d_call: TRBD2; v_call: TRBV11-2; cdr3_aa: CASSRPKRGAIPPFTGELFF
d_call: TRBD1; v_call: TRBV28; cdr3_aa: CASSLGDSLNEKLFF
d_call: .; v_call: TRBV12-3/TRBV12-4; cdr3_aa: CASRDPFRGAEQYF
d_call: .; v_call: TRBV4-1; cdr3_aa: CASSQDAAGPGNTIYF
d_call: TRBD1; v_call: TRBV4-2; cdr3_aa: CASSDTGAGANVLTF
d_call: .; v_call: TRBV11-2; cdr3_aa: CASSLELGVLYGYTF
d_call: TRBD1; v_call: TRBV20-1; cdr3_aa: CSARLTGGTGELFF
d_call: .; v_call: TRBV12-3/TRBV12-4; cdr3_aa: CASSQTLALGYEQYF